This entry is about one TCR beta chain. This specimen belongs to a study of shared clonotypes between healthy human individuals. The V end lost 4 bases, the J end lost 2 bases, and 17 bases lay between the germline ends. The CDR3 totals 16 residues. The germline V gene encodes CDR1 LNHDA and CDR2 SQIVND (reference sequence). Assay: immunoSEQ multiplex PCR; the TCRdb copy retains only in-frame clones and omits some. The data contain over 850,000 clones, about 84% of them singletons. The chain has TRBV19 and TRBJ2-5, with TRBD1 as a possible D gene (8 bases). The sequencing sample was made of memory CD4+ T cells from PBMCs. The subset: CD45RA-negative fraction. This TCR came from a young man in good health. Some clones in this sample may be carry-over from other donors' samples. CDR3 loop: CASSTWTGTNQETQYF. The CDR3 nucleotides read TGTGCCAGTAGTACGTGGACAGGGACTAATCAAGAGACCCAGTACTTC. The full variable domain, with the rest looked up from reference TRBV19 and TRBJ2-5, is DGGITQSPKYLFRKEGQNVTLSCEQNLNHDAMYWYRQDPGQGLRLIYYSQIVNDFQKGDIAEGYSVSREKKESFPLTVTSAQKNPTAFYLCASSTWTGTNQETQYFGPGTRLLVL.